This T cell receptor (beta chain) was obtained from a study of T cells in Graves' hyperthyroidism and ophthalmopathy. The wider study: Specimen type is peripheral blood, collected at initial diagnosis prior to any treatment.

TCR beta CDR3 sequences were amplified from RNA transcripts. With the HTBI primer set, the TCR CDR3 went through a first round of RT-PCR. TCRdb re-analysed the multiplex PCR reads in MiXCR, keeping a single row per CDR3 protein. The sample includes some 300,000 distinct CDR3 sequences, roughly 19% seen only once; the top ten take less than 40%. Germline CDR1 and CDR2: LNHNV and YYDKDF (reference sequence). The CDR3 totals 14 residues. The germline V and J ends were trimmed by 4 bases and 0 bases, with 10 bases remaining between them. Findings and caveats of the study: Blood held most thyroid clonotypes expanded above 0.001 frequency. Ophthalmopathy got predicted by the model a median about 6.7 months before its onset.

At least 3 on the Clinical Activity Score was recorded for ophthalmopathy patients, who also had NOSPECS grade at least 4 and duration under 3 months. In this sample, this clonotype turned up many times. Its antigen is currently unknown. This sequence was found in a man in his fifties or sixties with Graves' ophthalmopathy. The sample consisted of blood. The chain carries TRBV15 and TRBJ2-7, with D perhaps TRBD2 (5 bases). This chain's CDR3 is CATSITGSSYEQYF. Written as DNA, the CDR3 is TGTGCCACCAGCATAACGGGGAGCTCCTACGAGCAGTACTTC.